The rows below give T cell receptor beta chains drawn from one sample of a study of identical twins. TCRdb re-called the 5' RACE reads with MiXCR, one entry per CDR3 protein. This table has around 550,000 distinct CDR3 sequences, over 12% appearing once. These records were also assigned to another study, of yellow fever vaccine responses in identical twins.

The sample consisted of CD4+ T cells sorted from blood. These receptors were collected from a woman aged 18-29 years in good health. CDR3s include the opening cysteine and the closing phenylalanine or tryptophan. A D gene is named only where the DNA matches it firmly. Some rows have no size entry. The others give once, few or many, or a class for an expanded clone.

NA	TRBD2	TRBJ2-5	TRBV27	CASSLKSGVPLGTQYF	TGTGCCAGCAGTTTAAAAAGCGGGGTTCCCTTAGGGACCCAGTACTTC
NA	NA	TRBJ2-1	TRBV20-1	CSVQTGSEQYNEQFF	TGCAGTGTCCAGACGGGCTCCGAACAATACAATGAGCAGTTCTTC
few	TRBD2	TRBJ2-7	TRBV15	CATSRVAAGGGGQYF	TGTGCCACCAGCAGAGTGGCAGCGGGAGGCGGAGGGCAGTACTTC
many	TRBD1	TRBJ2-1	TRBV5-1	CASSPRTGTIYEQFF	TGCGCCAGCAGCCCCCGGACAGGGACCATCTATGAGCAGTTCTTC
few	TRBD2	TRBJ2-3	TRBV11-1	CASSSGTSGVIGTDTQYF	TGTGCCAGCAGCTCCGGGACTAGCGGGGTCATCGGCACAGATACGCAGTATTTT
NA	NA	TRBJ1-5	TRBV6-1	CASSEAPRIRPQHF	TGTGCCAGCAGTGAAGCCCCCCGAATTCGGCCCCAGCATTTT
few	TRBD2	TRBJ2-3	TRBV12-3/TRBV12-4	CASSLAGGLSTDTQYF	TGTGCCAGCAGTTTGGCGGGAGGTCTCAGCACAGATACGCAGTATTTT
few	NA	TRBJ1-5	TRBV20-1	CSARKGWGQPQHF	TGCAGTGCTAGAAAAGGGTGGGGTCAGCCCCAGCATTTT
NA	TRBD2	TRBJ2-7	TRBV27	CASSPPTRLAGAEQYF	TGTGCCAGCAGTCCCCCCACAAGACTAGCGGGAGCCGAGCAGTACTTC
few	NA	TRBJ2-2	TRBV7-9	CASSLGVRNTGELFF	TGTGCCAGCAGCTTAGGTGTCAGGAACACCGGGGAGCTGTTTTTT
NA	TRBD2	TRBJ2-2	TRBV20-1	CSARRPSGTNTGELFF	TGCAGTGCTAGACGGCCTAGCGGGACGAACACCGGGGAGCTGTTTTTT
few	NA	TRBJ1-2	TRBV5-1	CASSLDHNYGYTF	TGCGCCAGCAGCTTGGATCATAACTATGGCTACACCTTC
NA	TRBD2	TRBJ2-3	TRBV5-1	CASSPGGGGMTDTQYF	TGCGCCAGCAGCCCTGGAGGCGGGGGGATGACAGATACGCAGTATTTT
NA	NA	TRBJ1-5	TRBV24-1	CATRAARNQPQHF	TGTGCCACCAGGGCCGCGAGAAATCAGCCCCAGCATTTT
few	NA	TRBJ2-5	TRBV12-3/TRBV12-4	CASSLADSQETQYF	TGTGCCAGCAGTTTAGCGGACAGTCAAGAGACCCAGTACTTC
many	TRBD1	TRBJ1-5	TRBV18	CASSLDRVQPQHF	TGTGCCAGCTCACTCGACAGGGTGCAGCCCCAGCATTTT
NA	TRBD1	TRBJ2-5	TRBV5-4	CASSLVDRGLETQYF	TGTGCCAGCAGCTTGGTCGACAGGGGCCTGGAGACCCAGTACTTC
few	NA	TRBJ1-6	TRBV5-1	CASSDHRTANSPLHF	TGCGCCAGCAGCGATCATCGGACAGCCAATTCACCCCTCCACTTT
few	NA	TRBJ2-7	TRBV7-2	CASSSGRRYEQYF	TGTGCCAGCAGCTCGGGGCGTCGGTACGAGCAGTACTTC
NA	TRBD2	TRBJ2-3	TRBV12-3/TRBV12-4	CASCLGGGLAGPLDTQYF	TGTGCCAGCTGTTTAGGAGGAGGGCTAGCGGGACCTCTGGATACGCAGTATTTT
many	NA	TRBJ1-1	TRBV10-3	CAISDHLNTEAFF	TGTGCCATCAGTGATCACTTGAACACTGAAGCTTTCTTT
NA	TRBD2	TRBJ2-5	TRBV12-3/TRBV12-4	CASSLGTGGTWTQYF	TGTGCCAGCAGTTTAGGGACGGGAGGGACATGGACCCAGTACTTC
few	TRBD1	TRBJ1-6	TRBV7-8	CASSLVPGQGTSPLHF	TGTGCCAGCAGCTTAGTCCCTGGACAGGGTACATCACCCCTCCACTTT
few	NA	TRBJ1-1	TRBV11-2	CASSFYAPDSLPNTEAFF	TGTGCCAGCAGCTTCTACGCCCCAGATTCTTTGCCGAACACTGAAGCTTTCTTT
NA	NA	TRBJ2-5	TRBV24-1	CATSDWMQGTQYF	TGTGCCACCAGTGATTGGATGCAGGGGACCCAGTACTTC
many	NA	TRBJ2-5	TRBV10-3	CAISAKETQYF	TGTGCCATCAGTGCAAAAGAGACCCAGTACTTC
NA	NA	TRBJ2-2	TRBV28	CASDSSIGELFF	TGTGCCAGCGACTCCTCCATCGGGGAGCTGTTTTTT
few	TRBD2	TRBJ2-1	TRBV7-3	CASSFRAGPYNEQFF	TGTGCCAGCAGCTTTAGAGCGGGACCCTACAATGAGCAGTTCTTC
few	TRBD1	TRBJ1-1	TRBV20-1	CSASPMGQSNLMNTEAFF	TGCAGTGCTAGTCCCATGGGACAGTCAAATCTCATGAACACTGAAGCTTTCTTT
NA	TRBD1	TRBJ2-4	TRBV20-1	CSAREVTGGLAKNIQYF	TGCAGTGCTAGAGAGGTGACAGGGGGTTTAGCCAAAAACATTCAGTACTTC
few	NA	TRBJ2-3	TRBV6-5	CASSYSKQTSTDTQYF	TGTGCCAGCAGTTACTCGAAACAGACTAGCACAGATACGCAGTATTTT
NA	TRBD1	TRBJ2-7	TRBV20-1	CSATGREGQKFYEQYF	TGCAGTGCTACAGGGAGAGAGGGACAGAAATTCTACGAGCAGTACTTC
NA	TRBD2	TRBJ2-3	TRBV20-1	CSAISSGGAIDTQYF	TGCAGTGCTATAAGTAGCGGGGGGGCTATAGATACGCAGTATTTT
NA	NA	TRBJ1-3	TRBV3-1	CASSRGDTIYF	TGTGCCAGCAGCAGAGGAGACACCATATATTTT
NA	NA	TRBJ2-1	TRBV5-6	CASSLDPWGRGGNEQFF	TGTGCCAGCAGCTTGGACCCCTGGGGGAGGGGGGGCAATGAGCAGTTCTTC
few	NA	TRBJ2-3	TRBV2	CASRLNTDTQYF	TGTGCCAGCAGACTGAACACAGATACGCAGTATTTT
NA	NA	TRBJ2-5	TRBV12-3/TRBV12-4	CASTRKGVWETQYF	TGTGCCAGCACCCGAAAGGGGGTGTGGGAGACCCAGTACTTC
few	NA	TRBJ2-5	TRBV24-1	CATSADRDTQETQYF	TGTGCCACCAGCGCCGATAGGGACACCCAAGAGACCCAGTACTTC
few	NA	TRBJ2-5	TRBV4-1	CASSRNRQETQYF	TGCGCCAGCAGCAGAAACAGGCAAGAGACCCAGTACTTC
few	NA	TRBJ2-1	TRBV10-3	CAISEFRERSYNEQFF	TGTGCCATCAGTGAGTTCCGGGAACGTAGCTACAATGAGCAGTTCTTC
few	TRBD2	TRBJ2-4	TRBV5-1	CASSWEGNIQYF	TGCGCCAGCAGCTGGGAGGGAAACATTCAGTACTTC
NA	NA	TRBJ1-1	TRBV7-9	CASSLWGSRDANTEAFF	TGTGCCAGCAGCTTATGGGGCTCTCGGGACGCTAACACTGAAGCTTTCTTT
few	TRBD1	TRBJ2-2	TRBV2	CASAGDRVPGELFF	TGTGCCAGCGCCGGGGACAGGGTACCCGGGGAGCTGTTTTTT
NA	TRBD2	TRBJ2-4	TRBV5-5	CASSLASGGGNIQYF	TGTGCCAGCAGCTTGGCTAGCGGGGGGGGAAACATTCAGTACTTC
few	TRBD2	TRBJ2-3	TRBV5-1	CASSLAKGVRAGSTDTQYF	TGCGCCAGCAGCTTGGCCAAGGGCGTCCGAGCGGGGAGCACAGATACGCAGTATTTT
NA	NA	TRBJ2-5	TRBV24-1	CATSDSGVQETQYF	TGTGCCACCAGTGATTCCGGCGTCCAAGAGACCCAGTACTTC
NA	NA	TRBJ2-2	TRBV5-5	CASSYKLIGYTGELFF	TGTGCCAGCAGCTATAAGTTAATCGGGTACACCGGGGAGCTGTTTTTT
few	NA	TRBJ2-3	TRBV10-3	CAISESRQLDTQYF	TGTGCCATCAGTGAGTCCCGACAGTTAGATACGCAGTATTTT
NA	TRBD2	TRBJ2-7	TRBV5-1	CASSLGSSGGLNEQYF	TGCGCCAGCAGCCTGGGGAGTAGCGGGGGCCTCAACGAGCAGTACTTC
NA	TRBD1	TRBJ2-2	TRBV28	CASSAQSDRGRTGELFF	TGTGCCAGCAGTGCACAATCTGACAGGGGGCGAACCGGGGAGCTGTTTTTT
NA	TRBD2	TRBJ2-2	TRBV6-5	CASSWSGRGTGELFF	TGTGCCAGCAGTTGGAGCGGGAGGGGGACCGGGGAGCTGTTTTTT
NA	NA	TRBJ2-2	TRBV28	CASSLPWAANTGELFF	TGTGCCAGCAGTCTCCCTTGGGCCGCGAACACCGGGGAGCTGTTTTTT
NA	NA	TRBJ2-1	TRBV7-8	CASSLVRSEQFF	TGTGCCAGCAGCTTAGTTAGGTCCGAGCAGTTCTTC
few	TRBD1	TRBJ1-1	TRBV5-1	CASRARQGADTEAFF	TGCGCCAGCAGAGCCAGACAGGGGGCGGACACTGAAGCTTTCTTT
few	NA	TRBJ1-1	TRBV28	CASSLPNPGTLNTEAFF	TGTGCCAGCAGTTTACCAAACCCCGGGACACTGAACACTGAAGCTTTCTTT
NA	TRBD1	TRBJ1-1	TRBV5-1	CASSSNGQGSEAFF	TGCGCCAGCAGCTCCAACGGACAGGGCTCTGAAGCTTTCTTT
many	NA	TRBJ2-1	TRBV2	CASSESWVYEQFF	TGTGCCAGCAGTGAATCCTGGGTATATGAGCAGTTCTTC